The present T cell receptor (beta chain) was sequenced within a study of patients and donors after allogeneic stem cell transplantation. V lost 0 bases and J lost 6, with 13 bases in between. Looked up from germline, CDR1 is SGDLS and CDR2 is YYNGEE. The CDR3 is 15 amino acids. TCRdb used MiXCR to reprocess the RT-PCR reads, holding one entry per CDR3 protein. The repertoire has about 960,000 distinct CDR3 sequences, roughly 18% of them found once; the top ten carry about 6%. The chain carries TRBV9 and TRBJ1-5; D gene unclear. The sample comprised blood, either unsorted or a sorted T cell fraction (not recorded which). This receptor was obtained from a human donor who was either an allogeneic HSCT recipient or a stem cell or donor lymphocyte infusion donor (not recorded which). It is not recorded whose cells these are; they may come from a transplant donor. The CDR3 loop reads CASSVGQSGGQPQHF. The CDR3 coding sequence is TGTGCCAGCAGCGTAGGGCAGTCGGGCGGTCAGCCCCAGCATTTT.